Listed below are T cell receptor beta chains from one sample, sequenced in a study of blood T cell repertoires in COVID-19. The table came from immunoSEQ multiplex PCR; TCRdb's copy has only in-frame clones and leaves some out. The table records under 150,000 clones, 70% to 90% of them present only once. Sequencing was performed on peripheral blood. These receptors were obtained from a woman between 45 and 65 years old with acute or convalescent COVID-19. Both conserved end residues are part of each CDR3. Fields, in order: D gene, V gene, clone size, J gene, CDR3 DNA, CDR3 protein. D genes are given only for firm matches. Expanded clones get a size class; other rows say once, few or many, or leave the size out.

d_gene: TRBD1
v_gene: TRBV5-1
abundance: -
j_gene: TRBJ1-1
CDR3nt: TGCGCCAGCAGCCCGGACAGGGTAGGGTTGGGGAACACTGAAGCTTTCTTT
CDR3aa: CASSPDRVGLGNTEAFF

d_gene: -
v_gene: TRBV14
abundance: -
j_gene: TRBJ1-4
CDR3nt: TGTGCCAGCAGCCAAGGACAGTATACTGAAAAACTGTTTTTT
CDR3aa: CASSQGQYTEKLFF

d_gene: TRBD1
v_gene: TRBV27
abundance: -
j_gene: TRBJ1-2
CDR3nt: TGTGCCAGCAGCCCTACGACAGGGGCACTTTATGGCTACACCTTC
CDR3aa: CASSPTTGALYGYTF

d_gene: -
v_gene: TRBV6-1
abundance: once
j_gene: TRBJ1-1
CDR3nt: TGTGCCAGCAGTGATCTGGGGGGAAACACTGAAGCTTTCTTT
CDR3aa: CASSDLGGNTEAFF

d_gene: -
v_gene: TRBV5-1
abundance: -
j_gene: TRBJ2-7
CDR3nt: TGCGCCAGCAGCTCCGGAGGGTCCGCTCACGAGCAGTACTTC
CDR3aa: CASSSGGSAHEQYF

d_gene: -
v_gene: TRBV2
abundance: -
j_gene: TRBJ1-5
CDR3nt: TGTGCCAGCAGTGAATACAGGGTTCATAGTCAGCCCCAGCATTTT
CDR3aa: CASSEYRVHSQPQHF

d_gene: -
v_gene: TRBV12-5
abundance: -
j_gene: TRBJ1-1
CDR3nt: TGTGCTAGTGGTTTGGCAGGGAACGCTTTCTTT
CDR3aa: CASGLAGNAFF

d_gene: -
v_gene: TRBV7-9
abundance: few
j_gene: TRBJ1-6
CDR3nt: TGTGCCAGCAGCGACCCCCAGCCGGCGGCCCTCCACTTT
CDR3aa: CASSDPQPAALHF

d_gene: TRBD2
v_gene: TRBV14
abundance: -
j_gene: TRBJ2-7
CDR3nt: TGTGCCAGCAGCCTCAGCGGGGCCTACTACGAGCAGTACTTC
CDR3aa: CASSLSGAYYEQYF

d_gene: TRBD1
v_gene: TRBV30
abundance: -
j_gene: TRBJ2-5
CDR3nt: TGTGCCTGGAGTGGTGGGGACAGCGACGGTTGGAAAGAGACCCAGTACTTC
CDR3aa: CAWSGGDSDGWKETQYF

d_gene: TRBD2
v_gene: TRBV5-4
abundance: few
j_gene: TRBJ2-1
CDR3nt: TGTGCCAGCAGCTTCATAGCGGGGGCCTACAATGAGCAGTTCTTC
CDR3aa: CASSFIAGAYNEQFF

d_gene: -
v_gene: TRBV9
abundance: -
j_gene: TRBJ1-1
CDR3nt: TGTGCCAGCAGCGGCAGAGACCCCCGACGAGGGGGCACTGAAGCTTTCTTT
CDR3aa: CASSGRDPRRGGTEAFF

d_gene: -
v_gene: TRBV19
abundance: few
j_gene: TRBJ1-1
CDR3nt: TGTGCCAGCAGGTCGCAGAACCTAGGAGGCACTGAAGCTTTCTTT
CDR3aa: CASRSQNLGGTEAFF

d_gene: TRBD2
v_gene: TRBV4-3
abundance: -
j_gene: TRBJ2-1
CDR3nt: TGCGCCAGCAGCCAAGACCGCGGGGGGCTTAAATACAATGAGCAGTTCTTC
CDR3aa: CASSQDRGGLKYNEQFF

d_gene: -
v_gene: TRBV20-1
abundance: -
j_gene: TRBJ2-3
CDR3nt: TGCAGTGCTAGTACATACGGGATCTACACAGATACGCAGTATTTT
CDR3aa: CSASTYGIYTDTQYF

d_gene: -
v_gene: TRBV6-5
abundance: -
j_gene: TRBJ1-4
CDR3nt: TGTGCCAGCAAAGCGGGACATAATGAAAAACTGTTTTTT
CDR3aa: CASKAGHNEKLFF

d_gene: TRBD1
v_gene: TRBV11-2
abundance: -
j_gene: TRBJ1-2
CDR3nt: TGTGCCAGCAGCTTAGATCAGCAGGGGGACGGCTACACCTTC
CDR3aa: CASSLDQQGDGYTF

d_gene: TRBD1
v_gene: TRBV28
abundance: -
j_gene: TRBJ1-2
CDR3nt: TGTGCCAGCACCTCGGGACAGTCATATGGCTACACCTTC
CDR3aa: CASTSGQSYGYTF

d_gene: TRBD2
v_gene: TRBV18
abundance: -
j_gene: TRBJ2-6
CDR3nt: TGTGCCAGCTCACCACCGGGACTAGCGGGGGGGCTTGGGGCCAACGTCCTGACTTTC
CDR3aa: CASSPPGLAGGLGANVLTF

d_gene: TRBD1
v_gene: TRBV5-1
abundance: once
j_gene: TRBJ1-5
CDR3nt: TGCGCCAGCAGCTTACAGGGGGCCAACAATCAGCCCCAGCATTTT
CDR3aa: CASSLQGANNQPQHF

d_gene: -
v_gene: TRBV5-6
abundance: -
j_gene: TRBJ1-2
CDR3nt: TGTGCCAGCAGCGGCGGGGGCTATGGCTACACCTTC
CDR3aa: CASSGGGYGYTF

d_gene: -
v_gene: TRBV6-6
abundance: -
j_gene: TRBJ1-2
CDR3nt: TGTGCCAGCAGTTACATAGGGACATTAAGCAGGGGCTACACCTTC
CDR3aa: CASSYIGTLSRGYTF

d_gene: TRBD2
v_gene: TRBV5-1
abundance: -
j_gene: TRBJ2-5
CDR3nt: TGCGCCAGCAGTTCGGAGGGGCTAGCGGGGGGCCCTTGGTACTTC
CDR3aa: CASSSEGLAGGPWYF

d_gene: TRBD1
v_gene: TRBV5-1
abundance: -
j_gene: TRBJ1-4
CDR3nt: TGCGCCAGCAGCTTGAGACAGGGGGCAGGAGAGGAAAAACTGTTTTTT
CDR3aa: CASSLRQGAGEEKLFF

d_gene: TRBD1
v_gene: TRBV7-2
abundance: -
j_gene: TRBJ2-3
CDR3nt: TGTGCCAGCAGCTTACAGGGGGCGGTTGGAGATACGCAGTATTTT
CDR3aa: CASSLQGAVGDTQYF

d_gene: -
v_gene: TRBV19
abundance: -
j_gene: TRBJ2-3
CDR3nt: TGTGCCAGTACGCCTACGTGGGCCGACGGGGTCACAGATACGCAGTATTTT
CDR3aa: CASTPTWADGVTDTQYF

d_gene: -
v_gene: TRBV6-5
abundance: -
j_gene: TRBJ1-2
CDR3nt: TGTGCCTCCAAAGTGGAGGGGTTTAACTATGGAGGCTACACCTTC
CDR3aa: CASKVEGFNYGGYTF

d_gene: -
v_gene: TRBV7-7
abundance: few
j_gene: TRBJ2-5
CDR3nt: TGTGCCAGCAGCCGGGCACAGGCCCCAATCGAGACCCAGTACTTC
CDR3aa: CASSRAQAPIETQYF

d_gene: -
v_gene: TRBV19
abundance: -
j_gene: TRBJ1-5
CDR3nt: TGTGCCAGTAGTATTTCAGATAGCAATCAGCCCCAGCATTTT
CDR3aa: CASSISDSNQPQHF

d_gene: TRBD1
v_gene: TRBV6-2/TRBV6-3
abundance: -
j_gene: TRBJ2-7
CDR3nt: TGTGCCAGCAGTTACCCTAGCCAGTGGACAGGGGACTACCTCCGGCTGGAGCAGTACTTC
CDR3aa: CASSYPSQWTGDYLRLEQYF

d_gene: -
v_gene: TRBV15
abundance: -
j_gene: TRBJ1-3
CDR3nt: TGTGCCACCAGCCCTCACAGTCTCTCTGGAAACACCATATATTTT
CDR3aa: CATSPHSLSGNTIYF

d_gene: -
v_gene: TRBV11-1
abundance: once
j_gene: TRBJ2-7
CDR3nt: TGTGCCAGCAGCTTATCTGTACAAACCTACGAGCAGTACTTC
CDR3aa: CASSLSVQTYEQYF

d_gene: TRBD1
v_gene: TRBV11-2
abundance: once
j_gene: TRBJ1-1
CDR3nt: TGTGCCAGCAGCTTAGGGACAGGGGACCGAGCTTTCTTT
CDR3aa: CASSLGTGDRAFF

d_gene: -
v_gene: TRBV15
abundance: -
j_gene: TRBJ1-3
CDR3nt: TGTGCCACCAGCAGACGGGGTGACGACACCATATATTTT
CDR3aa: CATSRRGDDTIYF

d_gene: TRBD2
v_gene: TRBV7-2
abundance: -
j_gene: TRBJ2-3
CDR3nt: TGTGCCAGCAGCTTACCATTAGCGGGGGGGCCAGATACGCAGTATTTT
CDR3aa: CASSLPLAGGPDTQYF

d_gene: -
v_gene: TRBV5-6
abundance: -
j_gene: TRBJ1-2
CDR3nt: TGTGCCAGCAGCAACAGGGTTGTTGGCTACACCTTC
CDR3aa: CASSNRVVGYTF

d_gene: -
v_gene: TRBV7-2
abundance: once
j_gene: TRBJ2-5
CDR3nt: TGTGCCAGCAGCTTGGGGCTGGAAACGGAGACCCAGTACTTC
CDR3aa: CASSLGLETETQYF

d_gene: -
v_gene: TRBV7-3
abundance: once
j_gene: TRBJ2-5
CDR3nt: TGTGCCAGCAGCCGTGTAGGGGGGGACCCTCAAGAGACCCAGTACTTC
CDR3aa: CASSRVGGDPQETQYF

d_gene: -
v_gene: TRBV7-2
abundance: -
j_gene: TRBJ2-3
CDR3nt: TGTGCCAGCAGCTTAGACAGGGGCACAGATACGCAGTATTTT
CDR3aa: CASSLDRGTDTQYF

d_gene: TRBD1
v_gene: TRBV4-1
abundance: -
j_gene: TRBJ1-5
CDR3nt: TGCGCCAGCAGCCACGGGAACATCCACCGGGACAGTAATCAGCCCCAGCATTTT
CDR3aa: CASSHGNIHRDSNQPQHF

d_gene: -
v_gene: TRBV6-5
abundance: few
j_gene: TRBJ1-6
CDR3nt: TGTGCCAGCAGTCCACAGGGTGGAATGGCACCCCTCCACTTT
CDR3aa: CASSPQGGMAPLHF

d_gene: -
v_gene: TRBV30
abundance: -
j_gene: TRBJ1-2
CDR3nt: TGTGCCTGGAAACAATCGACCCAGGATGGCTACACCTTC
CDR3aa: CAWKQSTQDGYTF

d_gene: TRBD2
v_gene: TRBV14
abundance: -
j_gene: TRBJ2-7
CDR3nt: TGTGCCAGCAGCGGTGTAGCGGGGGGCTACGAGCAGTACTTC
CDR3aa: CASSGVAGGYEQYF

d_gene: TRBD1
v_gene: TRBV2
abundance: few
j_gene: TRBJ1-5
CDR3nt: TGTGCCAGCCGGCGGCAGGGGGTAGGTCAGCCCCAGCATTTT
CDR3aa: CASRRQGVGQPQHF

d_gene: TRBD1
v_gene: TRBV2
abundance: -
j_gene: TRBJ1-3
CDR3nt: TGTGCCAGCAGAAGACAGGGGGCTGGAAACACCATATATTTT
CDR3aa: CASRRQGAGNTIYF

d_gene: -
v_gene: TRBV11-2
abundance: -
j_gene: TRBJ1-3
CDR3nt: TGTGCCAGCAGCTTGAGTAGGGGCTCTGGAAACACCATATATTTT
CDR3aa: CASSLSRGSGNTIYF

d_gene: -
v_gene: TRBV12-3/TRBV12-4
abundance: -
j_gene: TRBJ1-2
CDR3nt: TGTGCCAGCAGTTTGCGGGGTGGCTACACCTTC
CDR3aa: CASSLRGGYTF

d_gene: -
v_gene: TRBV27
abundance: -
j_gene: TRBJ1-1
CDR3nt: TGTGCCAGCAGCCGCCTGGTGATTGGAGGAACTGAAGCTTTCTTT
CDR3aa: CASSRLVIGGTEAFF

d_gene: -
v_gene: TRBV11-2
abundance: once
j_gene: TRBJ2-4
CDR3nt: TGTGCCAGCAGCTTAGGCGCGTCCAAAAACATTCAGTACTTC
CDR3aa: CASSLGASKNIQYF